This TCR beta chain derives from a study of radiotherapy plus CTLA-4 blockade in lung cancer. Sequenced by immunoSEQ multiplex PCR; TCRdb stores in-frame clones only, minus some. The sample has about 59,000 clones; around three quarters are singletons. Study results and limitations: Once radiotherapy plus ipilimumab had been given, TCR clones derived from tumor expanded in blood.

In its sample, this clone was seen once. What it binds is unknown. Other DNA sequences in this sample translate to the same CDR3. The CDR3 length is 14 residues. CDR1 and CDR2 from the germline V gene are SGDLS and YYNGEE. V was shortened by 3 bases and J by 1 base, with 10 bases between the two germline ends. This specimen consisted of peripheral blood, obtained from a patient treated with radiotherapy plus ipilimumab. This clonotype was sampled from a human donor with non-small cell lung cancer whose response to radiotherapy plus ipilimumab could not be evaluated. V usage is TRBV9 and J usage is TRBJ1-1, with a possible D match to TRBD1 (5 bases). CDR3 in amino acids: CASSGTGGNTEAFF. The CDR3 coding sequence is TGTGCCAGCAGCGGGACGGGGGGGAACACTGAAGCTTTCTTT.